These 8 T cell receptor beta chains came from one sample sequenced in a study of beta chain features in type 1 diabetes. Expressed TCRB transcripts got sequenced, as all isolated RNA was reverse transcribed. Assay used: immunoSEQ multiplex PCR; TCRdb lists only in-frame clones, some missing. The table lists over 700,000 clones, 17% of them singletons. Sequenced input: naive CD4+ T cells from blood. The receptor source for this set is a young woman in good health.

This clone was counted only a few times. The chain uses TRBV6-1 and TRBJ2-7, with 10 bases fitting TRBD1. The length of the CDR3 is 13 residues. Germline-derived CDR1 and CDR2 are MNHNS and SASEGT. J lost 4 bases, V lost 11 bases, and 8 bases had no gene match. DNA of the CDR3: TGTGCCGCTAAGAGGGACAGGGGATACGAGCAGTACTTC. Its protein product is CAAKRDRGYEQYF.

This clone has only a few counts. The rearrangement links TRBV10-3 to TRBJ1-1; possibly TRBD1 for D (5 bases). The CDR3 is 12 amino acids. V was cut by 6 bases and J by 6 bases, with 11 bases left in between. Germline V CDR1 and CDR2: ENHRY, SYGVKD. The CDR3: CAISHGGAEAFF. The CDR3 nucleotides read TGTGCCATCAGCCATGGGGGGGCTGAAGCTTTCTTT.

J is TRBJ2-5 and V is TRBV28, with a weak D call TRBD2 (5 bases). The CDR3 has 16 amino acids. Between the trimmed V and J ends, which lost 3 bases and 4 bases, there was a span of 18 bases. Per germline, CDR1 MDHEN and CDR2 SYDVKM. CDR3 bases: TGTGCCAGCAGTTTCCCCCCGGGGATGGTTGGAGAGACCCAGTACTTC. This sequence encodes CASSFPPGMVGETQYF.

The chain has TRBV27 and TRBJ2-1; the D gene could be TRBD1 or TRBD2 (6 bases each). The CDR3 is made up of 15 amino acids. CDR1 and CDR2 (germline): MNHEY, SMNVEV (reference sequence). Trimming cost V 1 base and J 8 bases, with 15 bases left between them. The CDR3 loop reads CASSLLGGYGDEQFF. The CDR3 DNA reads TGTGCCAGCAGTTTATTGGGGGGCTATGGGGATGAGCAGTTCTTC.

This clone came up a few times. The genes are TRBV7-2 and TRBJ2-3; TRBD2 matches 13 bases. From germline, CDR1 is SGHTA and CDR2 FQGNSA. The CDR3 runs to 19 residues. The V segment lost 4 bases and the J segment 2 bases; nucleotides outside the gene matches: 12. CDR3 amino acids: CASSSKSRLAGGYTDTQYF. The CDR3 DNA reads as TGTGCCAGCAGCTCAAAAAGTCGACTAGCGGGAGGATACACAGATACGCAGTATTTT.

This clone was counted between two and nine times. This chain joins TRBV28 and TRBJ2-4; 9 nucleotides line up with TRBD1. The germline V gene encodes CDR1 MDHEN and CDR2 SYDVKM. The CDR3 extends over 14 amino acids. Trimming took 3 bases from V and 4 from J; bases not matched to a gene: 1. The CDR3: CASSLGQGKNIQYF. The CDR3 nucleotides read TGTGCCAGCAGTTTGGGACAGGGAAAAAACATTCAGTACTTC.

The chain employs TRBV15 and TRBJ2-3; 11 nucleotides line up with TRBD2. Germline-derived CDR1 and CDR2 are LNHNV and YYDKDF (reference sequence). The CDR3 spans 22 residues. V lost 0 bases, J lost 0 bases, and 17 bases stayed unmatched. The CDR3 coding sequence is TGTGCCACCAGCAGAGATCGTCCCAGACATAGCGGGAGGGCCGCTAGCACAGATACGCAGTATTTT. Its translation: CATSRDRPRHSGRAASTDTQYF.

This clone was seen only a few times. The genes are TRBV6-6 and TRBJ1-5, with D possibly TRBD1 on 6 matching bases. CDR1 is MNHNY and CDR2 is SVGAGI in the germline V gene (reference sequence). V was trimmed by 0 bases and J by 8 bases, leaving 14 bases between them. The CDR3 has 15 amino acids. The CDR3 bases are TGTGCCAGCAGTTACTCGAGCGCCAGGGGTGAGCCCCAGCATTTT. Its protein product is CASSYSSARGEPQHF.